The entry below describes one TCR beta chain. This sample was taken from a study of blood T cell repertoires in COVID-19. Study background: T cells, B-cell-depleted T cells, or PBMCs provided the cDNA or gDNA that served as material.

This CDR3 has 17 amino acids. V shed 8 bases and J shed 5 bases, with 25 bases lying between them. Germline V gene data show CDR1 as PRHDT and CDR2 as FYEKMQ (reference sequence). Some clones are missing from TCRdb's copy, which holds only in-frame ones; the method was immunoSEQ multiplex PCR. The table shows nearly 300,000 clones, with approximately 89% occurring only once. What was sequenced was peripheral blood. The rearrangement links TRBV13 to TRBJ2-1; a weak D match, TRBD2 (6 bases). The clonotype comes from a woman aged 25 to 39 who had recovered from COVID-19. CDR3 sequence reads: CASGISWAGITHNEQFF. The CDR3 DNA reads as TGTGCCAGCGGGATCTCTTGGGCGGGGATAACTCACAATGAGCAGTTCTTC.